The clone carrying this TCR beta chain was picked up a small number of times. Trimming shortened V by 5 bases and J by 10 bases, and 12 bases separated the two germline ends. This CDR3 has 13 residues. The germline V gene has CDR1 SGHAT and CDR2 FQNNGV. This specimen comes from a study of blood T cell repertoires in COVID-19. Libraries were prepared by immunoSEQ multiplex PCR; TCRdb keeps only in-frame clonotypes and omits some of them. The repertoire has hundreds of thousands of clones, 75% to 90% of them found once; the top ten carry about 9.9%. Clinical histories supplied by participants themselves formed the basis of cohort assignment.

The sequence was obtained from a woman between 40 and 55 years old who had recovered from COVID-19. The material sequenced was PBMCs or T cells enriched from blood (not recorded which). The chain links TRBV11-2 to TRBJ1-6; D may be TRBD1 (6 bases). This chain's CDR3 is CASSAQQGSPLHF. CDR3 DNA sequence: TGTGCCAGCAGCGCCCAACAGGGATCACCCCTCCACTTT.